The clone carrying this TCR beta chain was seen repeatedly, ten times or more. This sample was taken from a study of T cell repertoires in cytomegalovirus infection. TCRdb reprocessed the reads via MiXCR and lists one record per CDR3 protein. This sample has a few hundred thousand distinct CDR3 sequences, with roughly 15% found just once. This CDR3 region has 14 residues. The V and J ends lost 1 base and 1 base respectively, with 8 bases between them. Germline V lookup: CDR1 SGHTA, CDR2 FQGNSA. The sample comprised PBMCs. The clonotype originates from a human donor in good health (CMV status not recorded). Some clones in this sample may be carry-over from other donors' samples. The chain employs TRBV7-2 and TRBJ2-7; TRBD2 might be the D (5 bases). In nucleotides, the CDR3 is TGTGCCAGCAGCTTAGTGCCGGGATCCTACGAGCAGTACTTC. Amino acid sequence: CASSLVPGSYEQYF.